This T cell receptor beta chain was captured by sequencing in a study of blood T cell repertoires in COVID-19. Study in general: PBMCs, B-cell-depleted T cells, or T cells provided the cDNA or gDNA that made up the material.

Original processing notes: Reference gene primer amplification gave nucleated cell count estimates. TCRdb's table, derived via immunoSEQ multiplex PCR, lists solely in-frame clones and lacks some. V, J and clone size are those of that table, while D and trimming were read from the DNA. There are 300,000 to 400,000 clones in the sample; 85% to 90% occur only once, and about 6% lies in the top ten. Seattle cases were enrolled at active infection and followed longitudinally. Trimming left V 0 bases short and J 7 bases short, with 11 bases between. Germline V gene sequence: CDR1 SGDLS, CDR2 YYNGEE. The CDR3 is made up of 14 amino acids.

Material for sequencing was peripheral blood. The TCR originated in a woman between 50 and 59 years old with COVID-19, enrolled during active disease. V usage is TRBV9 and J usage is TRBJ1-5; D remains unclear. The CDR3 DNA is TGTGCCAGCAGCGTAGGAGGCCTGAAGCAGCCCCAGCATTTT. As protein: CASSVGGLKQPQHF.